Below, one T cell receptor beta chain is given with its context. The age range of participants was 18 to 89 years, with residence in some 25 US areas. This specimen comes from a study of blood T cell repertoires in COVID-19. Whole-study context: Sample material is recorded as cDNA or gDNA derived from T cells, B-cell-depleted T cells, or PBMCs.

Original methodology: Reference gene primer amplification gave nucleated cell count estimates. Only in-frame clones appear in the TCRdb table, and some are missing; sequencing was by immunoSEQ multiplex PCR. V and J calls and clone size are copied from that table; D and trimming were computed from the DNA. The data contain 180,000 or so clones, approximately 80% of them singletons. CDR3 length equals 14 residues. The trim removed 7 bases at V and 0 bases at J, leaving 5 bases unmatched. CDR1 SQVTM and CDR2 ANQGSEA come from the germline V gene. Sequencing was performed on PBMCs or T cells enriched from blood (not recorded which). The chain has TRBV29-1 and TRBJ2-2, with 7 bases matching TRBD1. This clonotype originated in a man in his sixties who had been exposed to COVID-19. For the CDR3, the DNA is TGCAGCGGTTCCCAGGGGGCGAACACCGGGGAGCTGTTTTTT. Its translation: CSGSQGANTGELFF.